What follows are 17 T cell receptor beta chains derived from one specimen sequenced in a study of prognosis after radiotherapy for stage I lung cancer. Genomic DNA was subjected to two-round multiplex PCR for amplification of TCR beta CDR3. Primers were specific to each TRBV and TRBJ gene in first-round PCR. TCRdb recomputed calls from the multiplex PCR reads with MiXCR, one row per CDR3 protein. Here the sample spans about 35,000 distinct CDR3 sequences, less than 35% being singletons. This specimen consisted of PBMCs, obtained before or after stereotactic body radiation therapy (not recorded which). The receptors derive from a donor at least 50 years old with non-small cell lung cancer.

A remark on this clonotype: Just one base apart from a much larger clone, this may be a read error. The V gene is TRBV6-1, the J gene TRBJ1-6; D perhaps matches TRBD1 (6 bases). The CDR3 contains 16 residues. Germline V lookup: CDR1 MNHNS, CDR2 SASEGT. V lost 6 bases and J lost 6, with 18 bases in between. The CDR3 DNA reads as TGTGCCAGCAGCTACCCTCCCCAGGGGTCTAATTCACCCCTCCACTTT. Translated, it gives CASSYPPQGSNSPLHF.

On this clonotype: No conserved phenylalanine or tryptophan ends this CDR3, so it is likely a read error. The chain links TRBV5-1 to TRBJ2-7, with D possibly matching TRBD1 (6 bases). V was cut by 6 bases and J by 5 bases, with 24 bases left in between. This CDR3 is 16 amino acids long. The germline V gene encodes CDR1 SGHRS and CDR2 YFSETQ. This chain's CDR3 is CASTRGMGTWFDEQYL. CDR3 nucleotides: TGCGCCAGCACCCGGGGAATGGGGACATGGTTCGACGAGCAGTACCTC.

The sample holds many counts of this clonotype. The CDR3 loop reads CASEYRGRGEKLFF. The CDR3 DNA sequence: TGTGCCAGTGAGTACAGGGGGCGCGGTGAAAAACTGTTTTTT. The gene calls are TRBV2 and TRBJ1-4, with TRBD1 identical over 9 bases. CDR1 is SNHLY and CDR2 is FYNNEI in the germline V gene. This CDR3 comprises 14 residues. V was clipped by 9 bases and J by 7 bases; unmatched bases: 9.

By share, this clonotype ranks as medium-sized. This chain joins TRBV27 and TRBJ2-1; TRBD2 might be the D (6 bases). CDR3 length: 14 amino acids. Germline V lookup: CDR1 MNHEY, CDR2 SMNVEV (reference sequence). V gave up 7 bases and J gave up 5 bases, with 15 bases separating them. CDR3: CASTPRVADNEQFF. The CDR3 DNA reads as TGTGCCAGCACCCCCCGGGTAGCGGACAATGAGCAGTTCTTC.

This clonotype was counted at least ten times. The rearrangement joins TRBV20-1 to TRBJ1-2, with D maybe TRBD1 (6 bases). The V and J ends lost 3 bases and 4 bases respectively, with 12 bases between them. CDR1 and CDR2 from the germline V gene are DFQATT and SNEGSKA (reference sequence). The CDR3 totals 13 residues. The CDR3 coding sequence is TGCAGTGCTAGGTTGACAGGTCTCTATGGCTACACCTTC. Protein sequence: CSARLTGLYGYTF.

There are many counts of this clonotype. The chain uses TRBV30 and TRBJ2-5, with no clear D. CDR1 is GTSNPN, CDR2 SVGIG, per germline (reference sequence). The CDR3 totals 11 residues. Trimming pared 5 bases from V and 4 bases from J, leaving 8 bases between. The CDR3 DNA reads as TGTGCCTGGGCCGAGAGAGAGACCCAGTACTTC. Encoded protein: CAWAERETQYF.

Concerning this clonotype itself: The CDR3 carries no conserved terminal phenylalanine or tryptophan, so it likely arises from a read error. For the CDR3, the DNA is TGTGCCAGCAGTGAACCGGGACAGTGGATCGGGGAGCTGTTTTCT. Residues: CASSEPGQWIGELFS. This rearrangement joins TRBV6-1 to TRBJ2-2; 7 bases agree with TRBD1. Germline values: CDR1 MNHNS, CDR2 SASEGT. CDR3 length: 15 amino acids. After removal of 2 bases from V and 7 bases from J, the junction contained 7 bases not matched to a gene.

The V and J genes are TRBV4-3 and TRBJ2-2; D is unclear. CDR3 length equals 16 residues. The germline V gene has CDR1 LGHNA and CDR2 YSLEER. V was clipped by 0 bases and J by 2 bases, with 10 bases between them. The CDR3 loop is CASSQESVINTGELFF. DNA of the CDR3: TGCGCCAGCAGCCAAGAGTCAGTAATAAACACCGGGGAGCTGTTTTTT.

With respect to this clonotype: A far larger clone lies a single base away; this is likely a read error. CDR3 sequence reads: CASRRQLTYEQYF. In DNA form, the CDR3 reads TGTGCCAGCAGACGACAGCTAACCTACGAGCAGTACTTC. The V gene is TRBV27, the J gene TRBJ2-7; a weak D match, TRBD1 (5 bases). Germline CDR1 and CDR2: MNHEY and SMNVEV (reference sequence). Between the trimmed V and J ends, which lost 6 bases and 2 bases, there was a span of 11 bases. The CDR3 has 13 amino acids.

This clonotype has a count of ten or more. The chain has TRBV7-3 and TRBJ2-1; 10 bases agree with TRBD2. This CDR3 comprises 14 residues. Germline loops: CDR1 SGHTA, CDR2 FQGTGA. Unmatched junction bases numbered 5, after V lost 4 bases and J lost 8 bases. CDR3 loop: CASSSSGGADEQFF. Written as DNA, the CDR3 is TGTGCCAGCAGCTCGAGCGGGGGGGCCGATGAGCAGTTCTTC.

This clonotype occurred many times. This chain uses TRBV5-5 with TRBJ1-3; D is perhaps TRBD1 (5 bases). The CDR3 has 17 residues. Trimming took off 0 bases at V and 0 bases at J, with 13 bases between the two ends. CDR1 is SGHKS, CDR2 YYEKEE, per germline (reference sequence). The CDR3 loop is CASSLGVGPSSGNTIYF. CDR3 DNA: TGTGCCAGCAGCTTGGGTGTGGGGCCGAGCTCTGGAAACACCATATATTTT.

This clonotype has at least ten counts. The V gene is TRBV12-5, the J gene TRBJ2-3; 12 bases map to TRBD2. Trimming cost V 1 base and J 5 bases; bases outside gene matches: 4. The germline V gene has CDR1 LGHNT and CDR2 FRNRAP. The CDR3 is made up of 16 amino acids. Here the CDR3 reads CASGLGLAGAGDTQYF. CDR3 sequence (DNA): TGTGCTAGTGGTTTGGGACTAGCGGGAGCAGGAGATACGCAGTATTTT.

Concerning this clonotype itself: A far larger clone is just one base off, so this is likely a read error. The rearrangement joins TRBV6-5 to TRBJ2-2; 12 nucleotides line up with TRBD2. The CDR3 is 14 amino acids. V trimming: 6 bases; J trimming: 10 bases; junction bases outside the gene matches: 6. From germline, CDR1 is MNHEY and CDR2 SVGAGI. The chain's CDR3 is CASRTSGSAVELFF. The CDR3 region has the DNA TGTGCCAGCAGGACTAGCGGGAGTGCCGTGGAGCTGTTTTTT.

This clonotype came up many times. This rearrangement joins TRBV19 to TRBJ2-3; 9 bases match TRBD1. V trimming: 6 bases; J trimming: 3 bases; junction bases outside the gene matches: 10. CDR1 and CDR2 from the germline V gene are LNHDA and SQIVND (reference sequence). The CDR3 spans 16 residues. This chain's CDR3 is CASRPGGQGGTDTQYF. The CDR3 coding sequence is TGTGCCAGTAGACCTGGGGGACAGGGTGGGACAGATACGCAGTATTTT.

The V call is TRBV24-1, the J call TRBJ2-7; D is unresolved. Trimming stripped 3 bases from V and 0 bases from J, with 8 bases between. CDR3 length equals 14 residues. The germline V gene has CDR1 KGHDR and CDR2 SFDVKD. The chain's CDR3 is CATSDPNTSYEQYF. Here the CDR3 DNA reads TGTGCCACCAGTGATCCGAACACCTCCTACGAGCAGTACTTC.

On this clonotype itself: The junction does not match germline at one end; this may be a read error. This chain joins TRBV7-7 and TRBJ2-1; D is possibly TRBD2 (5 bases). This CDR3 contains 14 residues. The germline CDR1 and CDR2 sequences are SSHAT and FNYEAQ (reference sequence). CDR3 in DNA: TGTGCTAGCAGCCCGGAGGCCCTCGGGAATGAGCAGTTCTTC. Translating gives CASSPEALGNEQFF.

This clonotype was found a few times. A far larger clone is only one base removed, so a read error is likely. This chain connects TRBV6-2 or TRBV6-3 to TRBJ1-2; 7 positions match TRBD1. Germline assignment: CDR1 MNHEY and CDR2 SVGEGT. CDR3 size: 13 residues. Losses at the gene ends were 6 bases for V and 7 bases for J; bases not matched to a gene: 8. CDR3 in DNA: TGTGCCAGCAGCCCACAGGGGTCGCGTGGCTACACCTTC. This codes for CASSPQGSRGYTF.